The 26 T cell receptor beta chains below all came from one sample that was sequenced in a study of patients and donors after allogeneic stem cell transplantation. TCRdb recomputed calls from the RT-PCR reads with MiXCR, one row per CDR3 protein. The sample carries approximately 7,100 distinct CDR3 sequences, approximately 10% recorded once. Sequenced sample: blood, either unsorted or a sorted T cell fraction (not recorded which). Source of these receptors: a human donor who was either an allogeneic HSCT recipient or a stem cell or donor lymphocyte infusion donor (not recorded which). It is not recorded whose cells these are; they may come from a transplant donor.

This chain links TRBV20-1 with TRBJ2-7; 10 bases line up with TRBD2. Germline V gene sequence: CDR1 DFQATT, CDR2 SNEGSKA (reference sequence). The CDR3 length is 15 residues. J lost 2 bases, V lost 2 bases, and 6 bases had no gene match. The DNA of the CDR3 is TGCAGTGCTAGAAAGGGTCTAGCGGGGGCCTACGAGCAGTACTTC. Residues: CSARKGLAGAYEQYF.

The chain combines TRBV3-1 with TRBJ1-2, with TRBD1 matching 7 bases. Germline V gene sequence: CDR1 LGHDT, CDR2 YNNKEL (reference sequence). This CDR3 has 13 amino acids. J was trimmed by 2 bases and V by 4 bases; bases with no gene match: 1. CDR3: CASSRGQNYGYTF. In nucleotides, the CDR3 is TGTGCCAGCAGCCGGGGACAGAACTATGGCTACACCTTC. The full variable domain, rest sourced from reference TRBV3-1 and TRBJ1-2, is DTAVSQTPKYLVTQMGNDKSIKCEQNLGHDTMYWYKQDSKKFLKIMFSYNNKELIINETVPNRFSPKSPDKAHLNLHINSLELGDSAVYFCASSRGQNYGYTFGSGTRLTVV.

In its sample, this clonotype was seen a few times. V is TRBV18 and J is TRBJ2-5; 7 bases fit TRBD1. The CDR3 is 15 amino acids. The V segment lost 0 bases and the J segment 4 bases; nucleotides outside the gene matches: 5. Germline V gene sequence: CDR1 KGHSH, CDR2 LQKENI. In nucleotides, the CDR3 is TGTGCCAGCTCACCACCGCCCGGGACAGCAGAGACCCAGTACTTC. Translated, it gives CASSPPPGTAETQYF.

Only a few counts were recorded for this clonotype. The J gene is TRBJ1-4, the V gene TRBV2, with unresolved D. The CDR3 extends over 14 amino acids. The germline V and J ends were trimmed by 6 bases and 1 base, with 9 bases remaining between them. Germline V lookup: CDR1 SNHLY, CDR2 FYNNEI. The CDR3 DNA reads TGTGCCAGCAGGAATAGCGGAACTAATGAAAAACTGTTTTTT. Translation: CASRNSGTNEKLFF.

The chain links TRBV18 to TRBJ2-7; 9 bases are a match to TRBD1. Trimming took 3 bases from V and 3 from J; bases not matched to a gene: 6. This CDR3 region has 15 residues. CDR1 is KGHSH, CDR2 LQKENI, per germline. The DNA of the CDR3 is TGTGCCAGCTCACCCGCCGGGACAGGGAACTACGAGCAGTACTTC. Amino acid sequence: CASSPAGTGNYEQYF.

This clonotype showed up many times. The J gene is TRBJ1-2, the V gene TRBV12-3 or TRBV12-4; TRBD1 matches at 8 bases. With V trimmed by 3 bases and J by 4 bases, 7 bases remained unmatched. This CDR3 contains 15 residues. CDR3 sequence (DNA): TGTGCCAGCAGTTTCAACCCAACAGGGGGCTATGGCTACACCTTC. It yields the protein CASSFNPTGGYGYTF.

This clonotype was detected a few times. The chain links TRBV6-1 to TRBJ2-3; 9 bases map to TRBD1. The V gene end was trimmed by 4 bases and the J gene end by 1 base; junction bases not matched to a gene: 9. The CDR3 extends over 17 amino acids. CDR1 is MNHNS, CDR2 SASEGT, per germline. CDR3 DNA sequence: TGTGCCAGCAGTGTCCCGGGACAGGGTCGGGGCACAGATACGCAGTATTTT. Protein: CASSVPGQGRGTDTQYF.

This clonotype was observed many times. The V call is TRBV20-1, the J call TRBJ2-3; TRBD1 might be the D (6 bases). The CDR3 is made up of 15 amino acids. The germline V gene encodes CDR1 DFQATT and CDR2 SNEGSKA (reference sequence). The V and J ends lost 3 bases and 0 bases respectively, with 13 bases between them. CDR3: CSASDGTPSTDTQYF. CDR3 nucleotide sequence: TGCAGTGCTAGTGACGGGACACCTAGCACAGATACGCAGTATTTT.

This clonotype was recorded many times. This chain links TRBV12-3 or TRBV12-4 with TRBJ2-1, with D possibly being TRBD1 (5 bases). Trimming pared 3 bases from V and 8 bases from J, leaving 5 bases between. The CDR3 covers 11 residues. The CDR3 sequence is CASSFRDEQFF. The CDR3 DNA is TGTGCCAGCAGTTTCAGGGATGAGCAGTTCTTC.

This clonotype was recorded many times. V gene TRBV3-1 combines with J gene TRBJ1-5, with unresolved D. The V end was cut by 2 bases, the J end by 7 bases, with 9 bases between. This CDR3 is 13 amino acids long. Germline lookup yields CDR1 LGHDT and CDR2 YNNKEL (reference sequence). In DNA, the CDR3 is TGTGCCAGCAGCCAACGGTCAGGACAGCCCCAGCATTTT. Residues: CASSQRSGQPQHF.

The chain links TRBV2 to TRBJ2-5; D may be TRBD1 (6 bases). V lost 6 bases and J 7 bases, leaving 18 bases between the germline ends. Germline V gene lookup returns CDR1 SNHLY and CDR2 FYNNEI. The CDR3 contains 14 residues. This chain's CDR3 is CASRGGYPTRTQYF. The CDR3 DNA is TGTGCCAGCAGAGGGGGATACCCGACGCGGACCCAGTACTTC.

This clonotype has at least ten counts. The rearrangement links TRBV12-3 or TRBV12-4 to TRBJ2-7; TRBD2 is a possible D gene (6 bases). Trimming left V 6 bases short and J 0 bases short, with 12 bases between. This CDR3 region has 14 residues. As DNA, the CDR3 is TGTGCCAGCAGCCCACAGGACTACTCCTACGAGCAGTACTTC. Its translation is CASSPQDYSYEQYF.

The chain recombines TRBV7-8 with TRBJ1-3; D is perhaps TRBD1 (5 bases). The CDR3 length is 17 residues. The V gene's germline CDR1 is SGHVS and CDR2 FQNEAQ. With 5 bases removed from V and 4 bases from J, the gap between germline ends came to 21 bases. This CDR3 is CASSTQGTDLVGNTIYF. As DNA, the CDR3 is TGTGCCAGCAGCACCCAAGGGACGGATCTCGTCGGAAACACCATATATTTT.

This clonotype has at least ten counts. CDR3 sequence: CASSSLSGTGVGQPQHF. The CDR3 DNA sequence: TGTGCCAGCAGTTCTCTTTCCGGGACAGGGGTGGGACAGCCCCAGCATTTT. The chain uses TRBV12-3 or TRBV12-4 and TRBJ1-5, with 10 bases that match TRBD1. CDR3 length: 17 residues. V gave up 4 bases and J gave up 7 bases; unmatched junction bases: 13.

This clonotype was detected ten times or more. This chain links TRBV12-3 or TRBV12-4 with TRBJ1-2; D is uncertain. V lost 3 bases and J 0 bases, leaving 5 bases between the germline ends. The CDR3 is made up of 13 amino acids. The CDR3 region is CASSLNPNYGYTF. Written as DNA, the CDR3 is TGTGCCAGCAGTTTGAACCCTAACTATGGCTACACCTTC.

The sample holds many counts of this clonotype. This sequence joins TRBV5-6 and TRBJ1-1; the D gene is possibly TRBD1 (6 bases). The CDR3 is 16 amino acids. Germline V gene lookup returns CDR1 SGHDT and CDR2 YYEEEE. Trimming took 6 bases from V and 0 from J, leaving 18 bases between them. The DNA of the CDR3 is TGTGCCAGCACCCTTGGACAGTTTAGGATGAACACTGAAGCTTTCTTT. Translation: CASTLGQFRMNTEAFF.

This clonotype is labeled as large. The V and J genes are TRBV2 and TRBJ1-1, with D maybe TRBD1 (5 bases). Germline CDR1 reads SNHLY; CDR2 reads FYNNEI. V was trimmed by 7 bases and J by 5 bases, leaving 14 bases between them. CDR3 length equals 13 residues. The DNA of the CDR3 is TGTGCCAGCACGGAGAGGGGTCCTACTGAAGCTTTCTTT. Protein sequence: CASTERGPTEAFF.

This clonotype came up many times. Written as DNA, the CDR3 is TGTGCCAGCAGTTTAACCAGGGGTGGGGATTCACCCCTCCACTTT. Protein product: CASSLTRGGDSPLHF. The V gene is TRBV12-3 or TRBV12-4, the J gene TRBJ1-6; weak D call: TRBD1 (6 bases). Trimming shortened V by 2 bases and J by 8 bases, and 13 bases separated the two germline ends. The CDR3 has 15 amino acids.

In its sample, this clonotype was seen many times. V and J are TRBV24-1 and TRBJ1-1; no clear D gene. Germline V gives CDR1 KGHDR, CDR2 SFDVKD. Trimming shortened V by 1 base and J by 4 bases, and 18 bases separated the two germline ends. CDR3 length equals 17 residues. DNA of the CDR3: TGTGCCACCAGTGATTTTTTATGTAGTGGTGTGGCCACTGAAGCTTTCTTT. It encodes CATSDFLCSGVATEAFF.

This clonotype was picked up a small number of times. This chain joins TRBV2 and TRBJ2-3, with unresolved D. The CDR3 consists of 13 residues. V was trimmed by 5 bases and J by 0 bases, leaving 6 bases between them. From germline, CDR1 is SNHLY and CDR2 FYNNEI. The CDR3 spells CASSQESTDTQYF. In nucleotides, the CDR3 is TGTGCCAGCAGTCAGGAGAGCACAGATACGCAGTATTTT.

There are a few counts of this clonotype. The chain has TRBV5-1 and TRBJ2-1, with 10 bases fitting TRBD2. This CDR3 comprises 16 residues. Germline loops: CDR1 SGHRS, CDR2 YFSETQ. V shed 4 bases, J shed 6 bases, and the junction held 10 bases outside the gene matches. DNA for the CDR3: TGCGCCAGCAGCCCCGCCGGGAGCGGGGGGGCCAATGAGCAGTTCTTC. This codes for CASSPAGSGGANEQFF.

The table lists this clonotype with many counts. This sequence joins TRBV15 and TRBJ2-1; D perhaps matches TRBD1 (6 bases). Germline V gene lookup returns CDR1 LNHNV and CDR2 YYDKDF (reference sequence). V was clipped by 5 bases and J by 5 bases, with 13 bases between them. The CDR3 spans 14 residues. In DNA form, the CDR3 reads TGTGCCACCAGCGGAGGACAGTACGACAATGAGCAGTTCTTC. Protein sequence: CATSGGQYDNEQFF.

This clonotype occurred a few times. CDR3 residues: CASSEVGGLAGELFF. CDR3 DNA: TGTGCCAGTAGTGAAGTAGGGGGATTGGCCGGGGAGCTGTTTTTT. The chain uses TRBV19 and TRBJ2-2, with a tentative D call TRBD1 (6 bases). The V and J ends lost 5 bases and 6 bases respectively, with 16 bases between them. This CDR3 region has 15 residues. Germline-derived CDR1 and CDR2 are LNHDA and SQIVND (reference sequence).

The V call is TRBV15, the J call TRBJ2-2; D uncertain. This CDR3 spans 13 amino acids. CDR1 LNHNV and CDR2 YYDKDF come from the germline V gene (reference sequence). The ends were cut back, 0 bases at V and 3 bases at J, with 2 bases in the middle. This CDR3 is CATSRDHTGELFF. CDR3 sequence (DNA): TGTGCCACCAGCAGAGATCACACCGGGGAGCTGTTTTTT. Full variable domain (outside the CDR3, taken from reference TRBV15 and TRBJ2-2): DAMVIQNPRYQVTQFGKPVTLSCSQTLNHNVMYWYQQKSSQAPKLLFHYYDKDFNNEADTPDNFQSRRPNTSFCFLDIRSPGLGDTAMYLCATSRDHTGELFFGEGSRLTVL.

The sample holds many counts of this clonotype. This sequence joins TRBV11-2 and TRBJ1-1, with 7 bases aligning to TRBD1. Germline V gene data show CDR1 as SGHAT and CDR2 as FQNNGV. V lost 4 bases, J lost 11 bases, and 13 bases stayed unmatched. CDR3 length: 14 amino acids. The DNA of the CDR3 is TGTGCCAGCAGCTCCACCGGGACAGTGACTAGGGCTTTCTTT. It translates to CASSSTGTVTRAFF. The whole variable domain, remainder taken from reference TRBV11-2 and TRBJ1-1, is EAGVAQSPRYKIIEKRQSVAFWCNPISGHATLYWYQQILGQGPKLLIQFQNNGVVDDSQLPKDRFSAERLKGVDSTLKIQPAKLEDSAVYLCASSSTGTVTRAFFGQGTRLTVV.

This sequence joins TRBV6-1 and TRBJ1-6; D remains unclear. The CDR3 loop spans 11 amino acids. The V gene's germline CDR1 is MNHNS and CDR2 SASEGT. The germline V and J ends were trimmed by 7 bases and 9 bases, with 7 bases remaining between them. CDR3 nucleotides: TGTGCCAGCAATGGTGGTTCACCCCTCCACTTT. Translation gives CASNGGSPLHF.